The 16 T cell receptor beta chains reported below all come from one sample, sequenced in a study of cytotoxic CD8 clonotypes in ibrutinib-treated CLL. Clones were read by immunoSEQ multiplex PCR, and TCRdb kept only the in-frame ones, dropping some. This sample has more than 9,500 clones; about four fifths occur once, and the top ten carry approximately 22%. The material sequenced was PBMCs, taken at disease progression, from a patient treated with ibrutinib. The receptors stem from a human donor with chronic lymphocytic leukemia.

This rearrangement joins TRBV11-3 to TRBJ2-1; no definite D call. Germline CDR1 SGHNT, CDR2 YENEEA. V was clipped by 3 bases and J by 3 bases, with 6 bases between them. This CDR3 spans 13 amino acids. Written as DNA, the CDR3 is TGTGCCAGCAGCTTGTTTAGCTACAATGAGCAGTTCTTC. This translates into CASSLFSYNEQFF.

V is TRBV5-4 and J is TRBJ2-5, with D perhaps being TRBD1 or TRBD2 (5 bases each). Germline V CDR1 and CDR2: SGHNT, YYREEE (reference sequence). Trimming left V 0 bases short and J 1 base short, with 10 bases between. The CDR3 runs to 15 residues. CDR3 sequence: CASSLVGTGQETQYF. CDR3 in DNA: TGTGCCAGCAGCTTGGTGGGGACGGGCCAAGAGACCCAGTACTTC.

This rearrangement joins TRBV5-1 to TRBJ2-1, with 7 bases identical to TRBD2. The CDR3 totals 12 residues. Germline CDR1 SGHRS, CDR2 YFSETQ. The CDR3 DNA reads TGCGCGACGGGTAGCGGGTACAATGAGCAGTTCTTC. Protein product: CATGSGYNEQFF.

The rearrangement links TRBV7-9 to TRBJ2-1; D is unresolved. Trimming pared 0 bases from V and 8 bases from J, leaving 8 bases between. The CDR3 runs to 13 residues. Germline values: CDR1 SEHNR, CDR2 FQNEAQ (reference sequence). The CDR3 reads CASSLALGHEQFF. The CDR3 DNA sequence: TGTGCCAGCAGCTTAGCGCTAGGTCATGAGCAGTTCTTC.

DNA for the CDR3: TGTGCCAGCAGCAAAGAGAGCCGGGCGTACAATGAGCAGTTCTTC. It specifies CASSKESRAYNEQFF. The chain combines TRBV11-3 with TRBJ2-1; D not certain. The CDR3 length is 15 residues. Trimming took off 5 bases at V and 4 bases at J, with 15 bases between the two ends. CDR1 is SGHNT, CDR2 YENEEA, per germline.

The sample holds a few counts of this clone. This chain links TRBV30 with TRBJ2-7; possible D gene TRBD1, 5 bases. This CDR3 region has 12 residues. V dropped 3 bases and J dropped 3 bases, with 9 bases sitting between them. Germline CDR1 is GTSNPN and CDR2 is SVGIG (reference sequence). DNA of the CDR3: TGTGCCTGGAGGACAGCCTACTACGAGCAGTACTTC. It yields the protein CAWRTAYYEQYF.

The chain uses TRBV6-4 and TRBJ2-7; no clear D gene. This CDR3 spans 13 amino acids. V was shortened by 6 bases and J by 0 bases, with 9 bases between the two germline ends. Germline V gene sequence: CDR1 MRHNA, CDR2 SNTAGT. The CDR3 DNA reads as TGTGCCAGCAGCCAGGAGAGCTCCTACGAGCAGTACTTC. It specifies CASSQESSYEQYF.

This chain joins TRBV10-1 and TRBJ2-7, with TRBD2 identical over 7 bases. With V trimmed by 2 bases and J by 6 bases, 4 bases remained unmatched. Germline lookup yields CDR1 WNHNN and CDR2 SYGVQD (reference sequence). The CDR3 is 13 amino acids. The chain's CDR3 is CASSESGTVEQYF. The CDR3 DNA is TGCGCCAGCAGTGAGAGCGGGACGGTCGAGCAGTACTTC.

The J gene is TRBJ2-7, the V gene TRBV7-2, with D possibly TRBD2 on 6 matching bases. The V end was cut by 2 bases, the J end by 4 bases, with 12 bases between. CDR3 length equals 14 residues. Germline V CDR1 and CDR2: SGHTA, FQGNSA. CDR3 region: CASSLSWGVYEQYF. The CDR3 DNA sequence: TGTGCCAGCAGCTTAAGTTGGGGGGTGTACGAGCAGTACTTC.

A few counts support this clone. The chain combines TRBV5-1 with TRBJ2-1, with TRBD2 matching 10 bases. Trimming at V came to 2 bases and at J to 9 bases, leaving 14 bases not matched to a gene. This CDR3 is built from 17 residues. The V gene's germline CDR1 is SGHRS and CDR2 YFSETQ. The CDR3 sequence: CASSFAQTSGFTREQFF. CDR3 nucleotide sequence: TGCGCCAGCAGCTTCGCACAGACTAGCGGGTTCACGCGTGAGCAGTTCTTC.

Here the CDR3 DNA reads TGTGCCTGGAGTCCGGGGACAGGGCGTCAGCCCCAGCATTTT. As protein: CAWSPGTGRQPQHF. The chain links TRBV30 to TRBJ1-5; 9 bases align to TRBD1. The CDR3 extends over 14 amino acids. J gave up 6 bases and V 2 bases, and 5 bases lay outside the gene matches. The germline V gene has CDR1 GTSNPN and CDR2 SVGIG (reference sequence).

The genes are TRBV9 and TRBJ2-2, with 11 positions matching TRBD2. V shed 6 bases and J 7 bases; nucleotides not matched to a gene: 8. CDR1 and CDR2 from the germline V gene are SGDLS and YYNGEE. There are 15 residues in the CDR3. The CDR3 region is CASTRLAGSFGELFF. The CDR3 DNA follows: TGTGCCAGCACCCGACTAGCGGGATCATTCGGGGAGCTGTTTTTT.

In this sample, this clone turned up once. The rearrangement links TRBV7-9 to TRBJ2-7; 11 bases are shared with TRBD2. There are 14 residues in the CDR3. CDR1 SEHNR and CDR2 FQNEAQ come from the germline V gene (reference sequence). V dropped 2 bases and J dropped 3; count of bases not matched to a gene: 0. The CDR3 bases are TGTGCCAGCAGCTTAACTAGCGGGAGCTACGAGCAGTACTTC. This encodes CASSLTSGSYEQYF.

The chain carries TRBV5-4 and TRBJ2-3; 12 bases fit TRBD2. The V segment lost 4 bases and the J segment 0 bases; nucleotides outside the gene matches: 6. The CDR3 is 17 amino acids. Germline-derived CDR1 and CDR2 are SGHNT and YYREEE (reference sequence). This CDR3 reads CASSLTSGSWSTDTQYF. The DNA for the CDR3 is TGTGCCAGCAGCCTGACTAGCGGGAGTTGGAGCACAGATACGCAGTATTTT.

The genes are TRBV11-2 and TRBJ2-5; TRBD2 matches 12 bases. Looked up from germline, CDR1 is SGHAT and CDR2 is FQNNGV. V was pared by 4 bases and J by 6 bases, with 6 bases of the junction left unmatched. The length of the CDR3 is 15 residues. CDR3 in DNA: TGTGCCAGCAGCTCCCTAGCGGGAGGGCCACAGACCCAGTACTTC. As protein: CASSSLAGGPQTQYF.

The CDR3 spells CASSSRGGQGEQYF. In DNA form, the CDR3 reads TGTGCCAGCAGTTCGAGAGGGGGTCAGGGCGAGCAGTACTTC. The genes are TRBV6-6 and TRBJ2-7; D may be TRBD1 (6 bases). The germline CDR1 and CDR2 sequences are MNHNY and SVGAGI (reference sequence). CDR3 length: 14 residues. The V and J ends lost 4 bases and 6 bases respectively, with 16 bases between them.